The 16 T cell receptor beta chains presented below share a single source sample, sequenced in a study of cytomegalovirus exposure and HLA in healthy donors. Clones were read by immunoSEQ multiplex PCR, and TCRdb kept only the in-frame ones, dropping some. The profile covers tens of thousands of clones, with less than 95% appearing a single time and 0.6% to 0.8% taken by the ten largest. The source material was PBMCs. These TCRs come from a woman between 18 and 29 years old in good health and CMV-seronegative.

This clone came up once. The chain joins TRBV11-2 to TRBJ2-1; 9 nucleotides match TRBD2. CDR1 is SGHAT, CDR2 FQNNGV, per germline. V lost 2 bases to trimming and J lost 8 bases; unmatched junction nucleotides: 1. This CDR3 is 13 amino acids long. For the CDR3, the DNA is TGTGCCAGCAGCTTACTAGCGGGGCATGAGCAGTTCTTC. Translation gives CASSLLAGHEQFF.

The V and J genes are TRBV7-9 and TRBJ2-7; 7 bases are a match to TRBD2. There are 18 residues in the CDR3. Trimming cost V 1 base and J 0 bases; bases outside gene matches: 12. Germline CDR1 reads SEHNR; CDR2 reads FQNEAQ (reference sequence). The CDR3 nucleotides are TGTGCCAGCAGCTTAGAGGGTTGGGCAGCGGGGAGCTCCTACGAGCAGTACTTC. It codes for CASSLEGWAAGSSYEQYF.

V and J are TRBV4-2 and TRBJ2-7, with 10 bases fitting TRBD2. The CDR3 sequence is 16 residues long. The V gene end was trimmed by 3 bases and the J gene end by 5 bases; junction bases not matched to a gene: 10. Per the germline V gene, CDR1 is LGHNA and CDR2 is YNFKEQ. In DNA, the CDR3 is TGTGCCAGCAGCCAGGTAGCGGGGGGCCGTTCCCACGAGCAGTACTTC. Its translation is CASSQVAGGRSHEQYF.

The V gene is TRBV27, the J gene TRBJ1-1; D is possibly TRBD1 (5 bases). CDR3 length: 13 amino acids. Germline lookup yields CDR1 MNHEY and CDR2 SMNVEV (reference sequence). Trimming pared 2 bases from V and 2 bases from J, leaving 6 bases between. The CDR3 loop is CASSLQGNTEAFF. In DNA form, the CDR3 reads TGTGCCAGCAGTTTACAGGGCAACACTGAAGCTTTCTTT.

This rearrangement joins TRBV5-4 to TRBJ2-3, with TRBD2 matching 14 bases. The CDR3 contains 17 residues. The junction had 10 bases not matched to a gene; V was cut back by 4 bases and J by 6 bases. CDR1 is SGHNT, CDR2 YYREEE, per germline (reference sequence). The CDR3: CASSQGLAGGSLDTQYF. The DNA for the CDR3 is TGTGCCAGCAGCCAAGGACTAGCGGGGGGTTCTTTGGATACGCAGTATTTT.

V usage is TRBV5-4 and J usage is TRBJ2-3; 8 bases align to TRBD2. CDR1 is SGHNT, CDR2 YYREEE, per germline (reference sequence). CDR3 size: 16 residues. Unmatched junction bases numbered 9, after V lost 4 bases and J lost 2 bases. In nucleotides, the CDR3 is TGTGCCAGCAGCCCCACTGGGCGGGGGGACACAGATACGCAGTATTTT. It is translated as CASSPTGRGDTDTQYF.

The chain carries TRBV11-2 and TRBJ1-6, with 7 bases identical to TRBD1. This CDR3 region has 13 residues. Germline assignment: CDR1 SGHAT and CDR2 FQNNGV. V was clipped by 5 bases and J by 12 bases; unmatched bases: 7. CDR3 nucleotide sequence: TGTGCCAGCAGCATCCGGGACAGTGGACCCCTCCACTTT. Protein product: CASSIRDSGPLHF.

The chain has TRBV13 and TRBJ1-2; 7 bases agree with TRBD1. The J segment lost 4 bases and the V segment lost 5 bases, leaving 1 base of the junction unmatched. Germline lookup yields CDR1 PRHDT and CDR2 FYEKMQ (reference sequence). The CDR3 sequence is 12 residues long. This chain's CDR3 is CASSEGAYGYTF. CDR3 nucleotide sequence: TGTGCCAGCAGCGAGGGGGCCTATGGCTACACCTTC.

The V call is TRBV2, the J call TRBJ2-3, with 9 bases aligning to TRBD1. CDR3 size: 16 residues. J was trimmed by 5 bases and V by 6 bases; bases with no gene match: 12. Germline V lookup: CDR1 SNHLY, CDR2 FYNNEI. Here the CDR3 DNA reads TGTGCCAGCAGCCGGGTCACGGGGACAGGGAAAGATACGCAGTATTTT. Protein: CASSRVTGTGKDTQYF.

The rearrangement joins TRBV7-2 to TRBJ1-2, with D possibly matching TRBD1 (6 bases). Germline V CDR1 and CDR2: SGHTA, FQGNSA. The CDR3 is 15 residues long. V gave up 5 bases and J gave up 1 base, with 14 bases separating them. CDR3 sequence (DNA): TGTGCCAGCAGCGGCAGGGGTTCGGTTAACTATGGCTACACCTTC. Residues: CASSGRGSVNYGYTF.

The genes are TRBV9 and TRBJ1-1; 8 bases align to TRBD1. The CDR3 length is 12 residues. Per germline, CDR1 SGDLS and CDR2 YYNGEE. The junction had 3 bases not matched to a gene; V was cut back by 3 bases and J by 8 bases. The CDR3 is CASSGQGTEAFF. The CDR3 DNA sequence: TGTGCCAGCAGCGGACAGGGGACAGAAGCTTTCTTT.

This chain joins TRBV19 and TRBJ1-6; weak D call: TRBD1 (6 bases). This CDR3 comprises 15 residues. Trimming removed 6 bases from V and 10 bases from J, with 19 bases in between. Germline V gene lookup returns CDR1 LNHDA and CDR2 SQIVND (reference sequence). CDR3 sequence: CASRRRQDGESPLHF. For the CDR3, the DNA is TGTGCCAGTAGGCGCCGACAGGACGGTGAATCACCCCTCCACTTT. Complete variable domain (other parts from reference TRBV19 and TRBJ1-6): DGGITQSPKYLFRKEGQNVTLSCEQNLNHDAMYWYRQDPGQGLRLIYYSQIVNDFQKGDIAEGYSVSREKKESFPLTVTSAQKNPTAFYLCASRRRQDGESPLHFGNGTRLTVT.

The V call is TRBV21-1, the J call TRBJ1-1; no DNA check was done on the table's D call, TRBD1. TRBV21-1 is a pseudogene. The CDR3 covers 15 residues. CDR3 coding DNA: TGTGCCAGCAGCAGACGATTCGACAGGGGCACTGAAGCTTTCTTT. Its protein product is CASSRRFDRGTEAFF.

The V and J genes are TRBV5-4 and TRBJ1-5; tentatively, D is TRBD1 (6 bases). CDR1 is SGHNT, CDR2 YYREEE, per germline (reference sequence). Trimming shortened V by 2 bases and J by 0 bases, and 6 bases separated the two germline ends. The CDR3 covers 14 residues. The CDR3 here is CASSLGGSNQPQHF. The CDR3 DNA sequence: TGTGCCAGCAGCTTAGGGGGTAGCAATCAGCCCCAGCATTTT.

This chain links TRBV9 with TRBJ2-3, with 7 nucleotides matching TRBD2. Germline trimming cut 3 bases from V and 0 bases from J; bases unmatched to any gene: 1. The CDR3 length is 14 residues. CDR1 is SGDLS, CDR2 YYNGEE, per germline. CDR3 sequence reads: CASSAGGSTDTQYF. CDR3 in DNA: TGTGCCAGCAGCGCCGGGGGGAGCACAGATACGCAGTATTTT.

The chain is built from TRBV5-1 and TRBJ1-6, with 9 bases aligning to TRBD1. The germline CDR1 and CDR2 sequences are SGHRS and YFSETQ. V shed 0 bases, J shed 8 bases, and the junction held 3 bases outside the gene matches. The CDR3 loop spans 15 amino acids. The CDR3 coding sequence is TGCGCCAGCAGCTTGGGTTGGACAGGGGATTCACCCCTCCACTTT. It is translated as CASSLGWTGDSPLHF.